This section outlines one T cell receptor beta chain sequence together with its context. This sample stems from a study of blood T cell repertoires in COVID-19. Looking at the study overall: The United States, Italy and Spain provided the acute and convalescent COVID-19 samples. PBMCs, B-cell-depleted T cells, or T cells provided the cDNA or gDNA that made up the material.

Source study methods: Amplification from reference gene primers served as the basis for estimated nucleated cell counts. Assay used: immunoSEQ multiplex PCR; TCRdb lists only in-frame clones, some missing. The V and J calls and the clone size are those of that table, but D and trimming were determined from the DNA. The data hold about 260,000 clones, with roughly 86% observed a single time. Looked up from germline, CDR1 is SEHNR and CDR2 is FQNEAQ (reference sequence). The CDR3 is made up of 15 amino acids. Trimming cost V 4 bases and J 4 bases; bases outside gene matches: 5. This TCR derives from a man in his forties or fifties who had recovered from COVID-19. The chain employs TRBV7-9 and TRBJ1-4; 8 nucleotides agree with TRBD1. Source material: peripheral blood. As DNA, the CDR3 is TGTGCCAGCAGCTCCGGACAGGGTAATAATGAAAAACTGTTTTTT. Amino acids: CASSSGQGNNEKLFF.